A single sample is the source of the 24 T cell receptor beta chains below, sequenced in a study of early T cells in non-severe SARS-CoV-2 infection. MiXCR, applied by TCRdb to the 5' RACE reads, yields one record per CDR3 protein. The sample has about 32,000 distinct CDR3 sequences; 5% to 5.5% are singletons. Input material: whole blood. Every receptor here comes from an adult who was a healthcare worker with PCR-confirmed SARS-CoV-2 infection or an uninfected control (not recorded which).

V and J are TRBV19 and TRBJ2-7; 8 bases are a match to TRBD2. Unmatched junction bases numbered 4, after V lost 1 base and J lost 2 bases. The CDR3 runs to 15 residues. The germline V gene encodes CDR1 LNHDA and CDR2 SQIVND (reference sequence). The CDR3 DNA follows: TGTGCCAGTAGTATAGCCGGGGGGGATACCTACGAGCAGTACTTC. It translates to CASSIAGGDTYEQYF. The full variable domain, with the rest looked up from reference TRBV19 and TRBJ2-7, is DGGITQSPKYLFRKEGQNVTLSCEQNLNHDAMYWYRQDPGQGLRLIYYSQIVNDFQKGDIAEGYSVSREKKESFPLTVTSAQKNPTAFYLCASSIAGGDTYEQYFGPGTRLTVT.

This clonotype was recorded at least ten times. The chain links TRBV5-1 to TRBJ2-2; D possibly corresponds to TRBD2 (5 bases). The CDR3 runs 17 residues. The germline V gene encodes CDR1 SGHRS and CDR2 YFSETQ. V lost 0 bases, J lost 2 bases, and 14 bases lay in between. The CDR3 loop is CASSLGHRDSNTGELFF. The CDR3 DNA is TGCGCCAGCAGCTTGGGTCACCGGGATTCAAACACCGGGGAGCTGTTTTTT.

This chain links TRBV6-2 or TRBV6-3 with TRBJ2-7; 9 bases map to TRBD1. The V gene's germline CDR1 is MNHEY and CDR2 SVGEGT. The CDR3 extends over 17 amino acids. Trimming at V came to 4 bases and at J to 0 bases, leaving 10 bases not matched to a gene. The CDR3 reads CASSSVGGTGISYEQYF. Here the CDR3 DNA reads TGTGCCAGCAGTTCGGTCGGTGGGACAGGGATCTCCTACGAGCAGTACTTC.

This clonotype occurred many times. The rearrangement links TRBV5-1 to TRBJ1-6; the D gene is possibly TRBD1 (5 bases). The length of the CDR3 is 14 residues. The germline CDR1 and CDR2 sequences are SGHRS and YFSETQ. The V end lost 8 bases, the J end lost 7 bases, and 16 bases lay between the germline ends. CDR3 nucleotide sequence: TGCGCCAGTGGCCGGGACGGGGAGAATTCACCCCTCCACTTT. This gives the protein CASGRDGENSPLHF. The full variable domain, rest sourced from reference TRBV5-1 and TRBJ1-6, is KAGVTQTPRYLIKTRGQQVTLSCSPISGHRSVSWYQQTPGQGLQFLFEYFSETQRNKGNFPGRFSGRQFSNSRSEMNVSTLELGDSALYLCASGRDGENSPLHFGNGTRLTVT.

The V gene is TRBV11-2, the J gene TRBJ2-5; 9 bases match TRBD1. The CDR3 spans 17 residues. Germline V lookup: CDR1 SGHAT, CDR2 FQNNGV. V gave up 2 bases and J gave up 4 bases; unmatched junction bases: 11. This CDR3 is CASSLFFGQGISETQYF. The CDR3 coding sequence is TGTGCCAGCAGCTTATTCTTCGGACAGGGGATTTCAGAGACCCAGTACTTC. Looking up the rest from reference TRBV11-2 and TRBJ2-5 gives the full variable domain: EAGVAQSPRYKIIEKRQSVAFWCNPISGHATLYWYQQILGQGPKLLIQFQNNGVVDDSQLPKDRFSAERLKGVDSTLKIQPAKLEDSAVYLCASSLFFGQGISETQYFGPGTRLLVL.

By sample share, this clonotype is medium-sized. The gene calls are TRBV29-1 and TRBJ1-2, with D unclear. Trimming pared 1 base from V and 8 bases from J, leaving 8 bases between. Germline CDR1 and CDR2: SQVTM and ANQGSEA. This CDR3 region has 11 residues. The DNA for the CDR3 is TGCAGCGTTGAAGTGGGTACGGGCTACACCTTC. It yields the protein CSVEVGTGYTF. The entire variable domain, with the rest obtained from reference TRBV29-1 and TRBJ1-2, is as follows: SAVISQKPSRDICQRGTSLTIQCQVDSQVTMMFWYRQQPGQSLTLIATANQGSEATYESGFVIDKFPISRPNLTFSTLTVSNMSPEDSSIYLCSVEVGTGYTFGSGTRLTVV.

This clonotype occurred many times. This sequence joins TRBV6-2 or TRBV6-3 and TRBJ2-1, with a possible D match to TRBD2 (6 bases). Germline V gene lookup returns CDR1 MNHEY and CDR2 SVGEGT. There are 16 residues in the CDR3. V lost 2 bases and J 7 bases, leaving 18 bases between the germline ends. The CDR3 loop is CASSYPLAALGNEQFF. The CDR3 DNA follows: TGTGCCAGCAGTTACCCTTTAGCGGCCCTGGGGAATGAGCAGTTCTTC.

J is TRBJ2-1 and V is TRBV3-1; maybe TRBD2 (5 bases). The CDR3 has 16 residues. The germline V gene encodes CDR1 LGHDT and CDR2 YNNKEL (reference sequence). V was cut by 1 base and J by 1 base, with 11 bases left in between. This CDR3 reads CASSQGTRGSYNEQFF. CDR3 nucleotides: TGTGCCAGCAGCCAAGGCACCCGGGGATCCTACAATGAGCAGTTCTTC.

This clonotype has a count of ten or more. The V and J genes are TRBV7-8 and TRBJ2-1; the D is unclear. Per germline, CDR1 SGHVS and CDR2 FQNEAQ. The CDR3 consists of 14 residues. The V and J ends lost 7 bases and 9 bases respectively, with 19 bases between them. The CDR3, as DNA: TGTGCCAGCACCTCCAGCGAGAATACCCGTGAGCAGTTCTTC. Translated, it gives CASTSSENTREQFF.

This clonotype has more than one count but fewer than ten. The gene calls are TRBV20-1 and TRBJ1-3; D is perhaps TRBD1 (6 bases). Germline loops: CDR1 DFQATT, CDR2 SNEGSKA (reference sequence). The CDR3 has 13 residues. Between the trimmed V and J ends, which lost 3 bases and 2 bases, there was a span of 8 bases. CDR3 nucleotide sequence: TGCAGTGCTAGGTCAGGGGCTGGAAACACCATATATTTT. This gives the protein CSARSGAGNTIYF.

This clonotype was seen only a few times. The chain joins TRBV7-9 to TRBJ1-3; D call uncertain. From germline, CDR1 is SEHNR and CDR2 FQNEAQ (reference sequence). The CDR3 contains 13 residues. The V end lost 0 bases, the J end lost 4 bases, and 4 bases lay between the germline ends. CDR3 coding DNA: TGTGCCAGCAGCTTAGCCGGGGGAAACACCATATATTTT. Translation gives CASSLAGGNTIYF.

By share, this clonotype ranks as medium-sized. The J gene is TRBJ2-2, the V gene TRBV29-1, with D unclear. V was pared by 5 bases and J by 5 bases, with 6 bases between. CDR1 is SQVTM, CDR2 ANQGSEA, per germline. CDR3 length equals 11 residues. CDR3 bases: TGCAGCGTTTATTTTACCGGGGAGCTGTTTTTT. This sequence encodes CSVYFTGELFF.

This clonotype appeared a few times. Written as DNA, the CDR3 is TGTGCCAGCAGCCAAGGGGGGAATACTGAGCAGTTCTTC. Encoded protein: CASSQGGNTEQFF. This chain uses TRBV7-6 with TRBJ2-1, with D perhaps TRBD1 or TRBD2 (6 bases each). The CDR3 contains 13 residues. V lost 5 bases and J 9 bases, leaving 14 bases between the germline ends. Germline V gene sequence: CDR1 SGHVS, CDR2 FNYEAQ.

This chain links TRBV7-6 with TRBJ2-7, with D possibly TRBD2 on 6 matching bases. V shed 5 bases and J shed 0 bases, with 11 bases lying between them. The CDR3 has 14 residues. Germline CDR1 reads SGHVS; CDR2 reads FNYEAQ. CDR3 region: CASSARGSSYEQYF. For the CDR3, the DNA is TGTGCCAGCAGCGCTCGGGGGAGCTCCTACGAGCAGTACTTC.

This clonotype was picked up many times. The chain combines TRBV7-9 with TRBJ2-7; D gene ambiguous. The CDR3 sequence is 13 residues long. In germline, CDR1 is SEHNR, CDR2 FQNEAQ (reference sequence). The V gene lost 1 base and the J gene lost 3 bases, with 7 bases spanning the gap. CDR3 region: CASSLGVYYEQYF. The CDR3 nucleotides are TGTGCCAGCAGCTTAGGAGTCTACTACGAGCAGTACTTC.

This clonotype has just a few counts. CDR3 protein: CASSQDSTGPRGYTF. The CDR3 region has the DNA TGTGCCAGCAGCCAAGATTCCACGGGGCCGAGGGGCTACACCTTC. V gene TRBV14 combines with J gene TRBJ1-2; a weak D match, TRBD1 (5 bases). V gave up 0 bases and J gave up 8 bases, with 16 bases separating them. This CDR3 region has 15 residues. CDR1 and CDR2 (germline): SGHDN, FVKESK. The full variable domain, rest sourced from reference TRBV14 and TRBJ1-2, is EAGVTQFPSHSVIEKGQTVTLRCDPISGHDNLYWYRRVMGKEIKFLLHFVKESKQDESGMPNNRFLAERTGGTYSTLKVQPAELEDSGVYFCASSQDSTGPRGYTFGSGTRLTVV.

This clonotype was seen many times. The chain joins TRBV12-5 to TRBJ1-1; 7 bases match TRBD1. Trimming at V came to 6 bases and at J to 4 bases, leaving 5 bases not matched to a gene. Germline V gene sequence: CDR1 LGHNT, CDR2 FRNRAP. This CDR3 comprises 13 residues. CDR3 residues: CASGQGGRTEAFF. For the CDR3, the DNA is TGTGCTAGTGGCCAGGGGGGTCGCACTGAAGCTTTCTTT.

The V call is TRBV12-3 or TRBV12-4, the J call TRBJ1-1, with no clear D. This CDR3 is built from 11 residues. Trimming pared 3 bases from V and 9 bases from J, leaving 8 bases between. In DNA form, the CDR3 reads TGTGCCAGCAGTTTGGTGGGAAAAGCTTTCTTT. As protein: CASSLVGKAFF.

This clonotype came up many times. In DNA form, the CDR3 reads TGTGCCAGCAGCCAAGATTGGGGCGGGGAAGAGACCCAGTACTTC. Its translation is CASSQDWGGEETQYF. This rearrangement joins TRBV4-2 to TRBJ2-5; D perhaps matches TRBD2 (6 bases). Germline V gene data show CDR1 as LGHNA and CDR2 as YNFKEQ. V lost 0 bases to trimming and J lost 3 bases, with 11 bases between them. This CDR3 contains 15 residues.

This clonotype was seen ten or more times. V gene TRBV29-1 combines with J gene TRBJ1-1; perhaps TRBD1 as D (6 bases). The CDR3 length is 12 residues. V lost 7 bases, J lost 6 bases, and 15 bases lay in between. CDR1 and CDR2 (germline): SQVTM, ANQGSEA. CDR3 bases: TGCAGCGCCGTGACAGGTGGCGCTGAAGCTTTCTTT. Protein: CSAVTGGAEAFF.

This clonotype showed up many times. This chain joins TRBV28 and TRBJ2-7, with D unclear. Trimming removed 7 bases from V and 5 bases from J, with 18 bases in between. This CDR3 comprises 14 residues. Looked up from germline, CDR1 is MDHEN and CDR2 is SYDVKM. CDR3 region: CASNPRADVHEQYF. CDR3 in DNA: TGTGCCAGCAACCCACGTGCAGACGTCCACGAGCAGTACTTC.

The chain joins TRBV25-1 to TRBJ2-5; 9 bases agree with TRBD2. Germline CDR1 is MGHDK and CDR2 is SYGVNS. V lost 3 bases, J lost 5 bases, and 4 bases stayed unmatched. The CDR3 is 14 amino acids. CDR3 protein: CASSDGSGSETQYF. The CDR3 DNA is TGTGCCAGCAGTGACGGTAGCGGGAGTGAGACCCAGTACTTC.

The genes are TRBV25-1 and TRBJ2-7, with D perhaps TRBD2 (6 bases). Per germline, CDR1 MGHDK and CDR2 SYGVNS. The V gene lost 1 base and the J gene lost 5 bases, with 15 bases spanning the gap. This CDR3 has 15 amino acids. CDR3 region: CASSELLRESDEQYF. DNA for the CDR3: TGTGCCAGCAGTGAATTACTCCGGGAGTCCGACGAGCAGTACTTC.

This clonotype was counted between two and nine times. The rearrangement uses TRBV20-1 and TRBJ2-3, with D possibly TRBD2 on 7 matching bases. The germline V gene encodes CDR1 DFQATT and CDR2 SNEGSKA (reference sequence). Trimming pared 6 bases from V and 1 base from J, leaving 20 bases between. This CDR3 has 16 amino acids. The CDR3 protein is CSAPRGGGSGTDTQYF. In DNA, the CDR3 is TGCAGTGCCCCGAGGGGGGGCGGGAGTGGCACAGATACGCAGTATTTT.